This T cell receptor (beta chain) was observed in a study of cytomegalovirus exposure and HLA in healthy donors. Findings and limits, study-wide: A later analysis by the authors found several of the most significant clusters apparently linked to common viral pathogens. Reports showed the classifier diagnosing cytomegalovirus status with high specificity and sensitivity. It was in a later analysis that TCR association rates were seen to vary by HLA locus, highest for DRB1 and lowest for HLA-C.

This clone was seen a few times. Antigen: not known. Those who donated were healthy bone marrow donors. PCR amplification relied on 60 Vbeta primers (plus 13 Jbeta primers). Repertoires were generated with immunoSEQ multiplex PCR, while TCRdb's copy carries only in-frame clones and drops some. This sample has 110,000 to 150,000 clones, with around 10% found just once. Sequencing was done on a sample of PBMCs. The source of this sequence is a male donor in good health and CMV-seronegative.

The CDR3 region is CATSREDNRWHEAFF. The DNA of the CDR3 is TGTGCCACCAGCAGAGAGGATAACAGGTGGCATGAAGCTTTCTTT. The rearrangement uses TRBV15 and TRBJ1-1; D might be TRBD1 (5 bases). This CDR3 is built from 15 residues. V was trimmed by 0 bases and J by 7 bases, leaving 15 bases between them. Germline V lookup: CDR1 LNHNV, CDR2 YYDKDF (reference sequence).